The 7 T cell receptor beta chains given below trace back to one sample, sequenced in a study of T-cell reconstitution after alpha-beta-depleted transplantation in children. TCRbeta library construction was performed incorporating unique molecular identifiers. TCRdb re-derived calls from the PCR reads in MiXCR, one entry per CDR3 protein. The sample consists of about 470,000 distinct CDR3 sequences, approximately 42% of them appearing once. The source was PBMCs, collected before TCRalphabeta/CD19-depleted stem cell transplant. These receptors were taken from a girl aged 2-10 years with aplastic anemia, due to receive a stem cell transplant.

V is TRBV29-1 and J is TRBJ2-1; tentatively, D is TRBD1 or TRBD2 (7 bases each). Germline V CDR1 and CDR2: SQVTM, ANQGSEA. With 3 bases removed from V and 7 bases from J, the gap between germline ends came to 19 bases. The CDR3 is 15 amino acids. This CDR3 reads CSVDEKAGGENEQFF. The DNA of the CDR3 is TGCAGCGTTGATGAGAAGGCAGGGGGGGAGAATGAGCAGTTCTTC.

This clonotype showed up many times. The chain recombines TRBV3-1 with TRBJ2-1, with D tentatively TRBD1 (5 bases). The V gene lost 0 bases and the J gene lost 5 bases, with 11 bases spanning the gap. Looked up from germline, CDR1 is LGHDT and CDR2 is YNNKEL (reference sequence). CDR3 length: 15 residues. The CDR3 is CASSQDMTVNNEQFF. Here the CDR3 DNA reads TGTGCCAGCAGCCAAGATATGACAGTAAACAATGAGCAGTTCTTC.

The chain combines TRBV10-3 with TRBJ1-6; 9 nucleotides agree with TRBD1. Trimming took 3 bases from V and 10 from J; bases not matched to a gene: 10. Germline CDR1 and CDR2: ENHRY and SYGVKD. CDR3 length: 16 amino acids. CDR3 sequence: CAISDTTGTGFSPLHF. The CDR3, as DNA: TGTGCCATCAGTGATACTACCGGGACAGGGTTCTCACCCCTCCACTTT.

This clonotype has at least ten counts. The chain has TRBV7-2 and TRBJ2-7; 8 nucleotides align to TRBD1. Per the germline V gene, CDR1 is SGHTA and CDR2 is FQGNSA. V gave up 7 bases and J gave up 0 bases; unmatched junction bases: 5. The CDR3 has 14 amino acids. The CDR3 loop is CASIRDRRSYEQYF. In DNA form, the CDR3 reads TGTGCCAGCATCCGGGACAGGCGCTCCTACGAGCAGTACTTC.

This clonotype has only a few counts. This chain uses TRBV29-1 with TRBJ1-2, with D perhaps matching TRBD1 (6 bases). With 6 bases removed from V and 8 bases from J, the gap between germline ends came to 19 bases. Germline V gene lookup returns CDR1 SQVTM and CDR2 ANQGSEA. CDR3 length: 13 residues. CDR3 sequence: CSVGSGGANGYTF. The CDR3 DNA reads as TGCAGCGTGGGGTCGGGGGGCGCAAACGGCTACACCTTC.

This clonotype was observed a handful of times. The rearrangement uses TRBV6-2 or TRBV6-3 and TRBJ2-2; 7 bases agree with TRBD1. Germline V gene lookup returns CDR1 MNHEY and CDR2 SVGEGT. The V segment lost 6 bases and the J segment 6 bases; nucleotides outside the gene matches: 4. The CDR3 sequence is 13 residues long. The CDR3 sequence is CASSQQGPGELFF. As DNA, the CDR3 is TGTGCCAGCAGCCAACAGGGGCCCGGGGAGCTGTTTTTT.

This clonotype appeared many times. The rearrangement uses TRBV12-3 or TRBV12-4 and TRBJ2-3, with unresolved D. V lost 5 bases and J lost 5, with 20 bases in between. The CDR3 runs to 16 residues. CDR3 in DNA: TGTGCCAGCAGTCCCGAGTTCGCGTCCCGCGGAGATACGCAGTATTTT. It yields the protein CASSPEFASRGDTQYF.